Listed below are T cell receptor beta chains from one sample, sequenced in a study of cytomegalovirus exposure and HLA in healthy donors. The method was immunoSEQ multiplex PCR; TCRdb's version includes in-frame clones alone and lacks a portion of them. Altogether 200,000 to 250,000 clones are present, roughly 84% being singletons, with the ten largest covering about 1.4%. Specimen: PBMCs. All receptors come from a girl between 5 and 17 years old in good health and CMV-seronegative. Both conserved end residues are part of each CDR3. D genes are given only for firm matches. For some rows the clone size is stated as once, few or many, or as a class when expanded; others skip it.

j_call: TRBJ2-7; d_call: NA; cdr3_length: 14; clone_size: once; v_call: TRBV7-2; cdr3_nt: TGTGCCAGCAGCTTAGGGGGACTGTACTACGAGCAGTACTTC; cdr3_aa: CASSLGGLYYEQYF
j_call: TRBJ2-1; d_call: NA; cdr3_length: 12; clone_size: NA; v_call: TRBV19; cdr3_nt: TGTGCCAGTAGGGCAGGCGGGCTTGAGCAGTTCTTC; cdr3_aa: CASRAGGLEQFF
j_call: TRBJ2-1; d_call: TRBD1; cdr3_length: 17; clone_size: NA; v_call: TRBV27; cdr3_nt: TGTGCCAGCATCCGTAACCCCGGGACAGGGTCCTACAATGAGCAGTTCTTC; cdr3_aa: CASIRNPGTGSYNEQFF
j_call: TRBJ1-1; d_call: TRBD1; cdr3_length: 13; clone_size: few; v_call: TRBV10-3; cdr3_nt: TGTGCCATCAGTGGTAGACAGGGGACTGAAGCTTTCTTT; cdr3_aa: CAISGRQGTEAFF
j_call: TRBJ1-1; d_call: NA; cdr3_length: 15; clone_size: NA; v_call: TRBV7-9; cdr3_nt: TGTGCCAGCAGCCCTATCCCGACAGAGAACACTGAAGCTTTCTTT; cdr3_aa: CASSPIPTENTEAFF
j_call: TRBJ2-1; d_call: TRBD2; cdr3_length: 15; clone_size: NA; v_call: TRBV5-5; cdr3_nt: TGTGCCAGCAGCTTGGTAGGGGCGGGGGACAATGAGCAGTTCTTC; cdr3_aa: CASSLVGAGDNEQFF
j_call: TRBJ2-1; d_call: TRBD2; cdr3_length: 12; clone_size: NA; v_call: TRBV29-1; cdr3_nt: TGCAGCGTGGGGGGGTTTTACAATGAGCAGTTCTTC; cdr3_aa: CSVGGFYNEQFF
j_call: TRBJ2-7; d_call: NA; cdr3_length: 14; clone_size: NA; v_call: TRBV28; cdr3_nt: NA; cdr3_aa: CASTSGGPPYEQYF
j_call: TRBJ2-2; d_call: TRBD2; cdr3_length: 14; clone_size: once; v_call: TRBV2; cdr3_nt: TGTGCCGTAGCGGGAGAAGAGAACACCGGGGAGCTGTTTTTT; cdr3_aa: CAVAGEENTGELFF
j_call: TRBJ2-7; d_call: TRBD2; cdr3_length: 17; clone_size: NA; v_call: TRBV27; cdr3_nt: TGTGCCAGCGTCCCGGCGGGAGGGCCGGGCCTCACCTACGAGCAGTACTTC; cdr3_aa: CASVPAGGPGLTYEQYF
j_call: TRBJ2-5; d_call: NA; cdr3_length: 15; clone_size: NA; v_call: TRBV5-1; cdr3_nt: TGCGCCAGCCGGTTAGGGGGGGGTACTGAGGAGACCCAGTACTTC; cdr3_aa: CASRLGGGTEETQYF
j_call: TRBJ2-1; d_call: NA; cdr3_length: 16; clone_size: NA; v_call: TRBV28; cdr3_nt: TGTGCCAGCAGTTTAGGGGGCCGCCCCAGGGTCCATGAGCAGTTCTTC; cdr3_aa: CASSLGGRPRVHEQFF
j_call: TRBJ1-3; d_call: TRBD1; cdr3_length: 17; clone_size: NA; v_call: TRBV4-1; cdr3_nt: TGCGCCAGCAGCCACCCCGAAACAGGGGGCTTTGGAAACACCATATATTTT; cdr3_aa: CASSHPETGGFGNTIYF
j_call: TRBJ1-2; d_call: NA; cdr3_length: 13; clone_size: NA; v_call: TRBV2; cdr3_nt: TGTGCCAGCTATGGTCAGGGGAACTATGGCTACACCTTC; cdr3_aa: CASYGQGNYGYTF
j_call: TRBJ2-7; d_call: TRBD1; cdr3_length: 16; clone_size: few; v_call: TRBV4-2; cdr3_nt: TGTGCCAGCAGCCAAGAAGGGACAGGTGAGCCCTACGAGCAGTACTTC; cdr3_aa: CASSQEGTGEPYEQYF
j_call: TRBJ2-7; d_call: NA; cdr3_length: 13; clone_size: NA; v_call: TRBV30; cdr3_nt: TGTGCCTGGAGTATGGACTGGGACTACGAGCAGTACTTC; cdr3_aa: CAWSMDWDYEQYF
j_call: TRBJ2-2; d_call: NA; cdr3_length: 13; clone_size: NA; v_call: TRBV25-1; cdr3_nt: TGTGCCAGCAGTGAACAAAACACCGGGGAGCTGTTTTTT; cdr3_aa: CASSEQNTGELFF
j_call: TRBJ2-6; d_call: NA; cdr3_length: 18; clone_size: NA; v_call: TRBV7-2; cdr3_nt: TGTGCCAGCAGCTCGCCGGGGAAGACTTCCTCTGGGGCCAACGTCCTGACTTTC; cdr3_aa: CASSSPGKTSSGANVLTF
j_call: TRBJ1-2; d_call: TRBD1; cdr3_length: 19; clone_size: NA; v_call: TRBV9; cdr3_nt: TGTGCCAGCAGCGTCGGTCTGGACAGGGGAGGGGTAAGGGTATATGGCTACACCTTC; cdr3_aa: CASSVGLDRGGVRVYGYTF
j_call: TRBJ2-7; d_call: NA; cdr3_length: 14; clone_size: NA; v_call: TRBV28; cdr3_nt: TGTGCCAGCAGTTTGGTCATGAGAGAATACGAGCAGTACTTC; cdr3_aa: CASSLVMREYEQYF
j_call: TRBJ2-7; d_call: TRBD1; cdr3_length: 14; clone_size: NA; v_call: TRBV6-5; cdr3_nt: TGTGCCAGCAGAAGGGCGGACAGGGGGCGCGAGCAGTACTTC; cdr3_aa: CASRRADRGREQYF
j_call: TRBJ1-5; d_call: TRBD1; cdr3_length: 13; clone_size: NA; v_call: TRBV2; cdr3_nt: TGTGCCAGCAGACAGGGGCGGGAAGGGCCCCAGCATTTT; cdr3_aa: CASRQGREGPQHF
j_call: TRBJ2-1; d_call: NA; cdr3_length: 14; clone_size: NA; v_call: TRBV5-6; cdr3_nt: TGTGCCAGCCTATGGGGTTTCGAGGGTAATGAGCAGTTCTTC; cdr3_aa: CASLWGFEGNEQFF
j_call: TRBJ2-7; d_call: TRBD1; cdr3_length: 15; clone_size: NA; v_call: TRBV10-3; cdr3_nt: TGTGCCATCAGTGGTACGGACAGGGTTGGCTACGAGCAGTACTTC; cdr3_aa: CAISGTDRVGYEQYF
j_call: TRBJ1-2; d_call: TRBD1; cdr3_length: 17; clone_size: NA; v_call: TRBV6-7; cdr3_nt: TGTGCCAGCAGTTACGGAGGACCCTCGACAGGGAGAAATGGCTACACCTTC; cdr3_aa: CASSYGGPSTGRNGYTF
j_call: TRBJ1-1; d_call: NA; cdr3_length: 15; clone_size: NA; v_call: TRBV19; cdr3_nt: TGTGCCAGTAGTATAGACTCCAGGCCGATCACTGAAGCTTTCTTT; cdr3_aa: CASSIDSRPITEAFF
j_call: TRBJ1-1; d_call: NA; cdr3_length: 14; clone_size: few; v_call: TRBV7-9; cdr3_nt: TGTGCCAGCCTGCAACGAGGGGGGAACACTGAAGCTTTCTTT; cdr3_aa: CASLQRGGNTEAFF
j_call: TRBJ2-2; d_call: NA; cdr3_length: 14; clone_size: once; v_call: TRBV6-5; cdr3_nt: TGTGCCAGCAGTACCAGGGTGTCGACCGGGGAGCTGTTTTTT; cdr3_aa: CASSTRVSTGELFF
j_call: TRBJ1-2; d_call: NA; cdr3_length: 14; clone_size: once; v_call: TRBV6-1; cdr3_nt: TGTGCCAGCAGTAAAGGGGCATCTGGCTATGGCTACACCTTC; cdr3_aa: CASSKGASGYGYTF
j_call: TRBJ2-3; d_call: TRBD2; cdr3_length: 16; clone_size: NA; v_call: TRBV10-3; cdr3_nt: TGTGCCATCAGTCCTTTAGCGGGGGGCCCCACAGATACGCAGTATTTT; cdr3_aa: CAISPLAGGPTDTQYF
j_call: TRBJ2-7; d_call: NA; cdr3_length: 13; clone_size: NA; v_call: TRBV9; cdr3_nt: TGTGCCAGCAGCGTAGAGCCACTCTACGAGCAGTACTTC; cdr3_aa: CASSVEPLYEQYF
j_call: TRBJ2-4; d_call: TRBD1; cdr3_length: 16; clone_size: few; v_call: TRBV19; cdr3_nt: TGTGCCAGTAGGGCACAGGGGGCGGGGGCCAAAAACATTCAGTACTTC; cdr3_aa: CASRAQGAGAKNIQYF
j_call: TRBJ2-7; d_call: TRBD1; cdr3_length: 14; clone_size: NA; v_call: TRBV18; cdr3_nt: TGTGCCAGCTCGGCGAAGACAGGGACCTACGAGCAGTACTTC; cdr3_aa: CASSAKTGTYEQYF
j_call: TRBJ2-2; d_call: TRBD1; cdr3_length: 17; clone_size: few; v_call: TRBV27; cdr3_nt: TGTGCCAGCAGTCGACAGGGTGTACTCCGGGACACCGGGGAGCTGTTTTTT; cdr3_aa: CASSRQGVLRDTGELFF